This TCR beta chain was captured by sequencing in a study of blood T cell repertoires in COVID-19. Study context: Sites across the United States, Italy and Spain contributed samples from acute and convalescent COVID-19.

Some clones are missing from TCRdb's copy, which holds only in-frame ones; the method was immunoSEQ multiplex PCR. The sample lists roughly 250,000 clones; 70% to 90% were seen once. Trimming cost V 5 bases and J 2 bases, with 8 bases left between them. In germline, CDR1 is LNHDA, CDR2 SQIVND (reference sequence). CDR3 length: 13 residues. Material for sequencing was peripheral blood. The chain couples TRBV19 to TRBJ2-3, with D unclear. The TCR originated in a woman aged 60 to 75 with active or convalescent COVID-19. The CDR3 region is CASSQQFTDTQYF. The CDR3 bases are TGTGCCAGTAGTCAACAGTTCACAGATACGCAGTATTTT.